This T cell receptor beta chain was profiled in a study of tumor and adjacent non-tumor tissue in lung cancer. Whole-study context: Histology: about a dozen adenocarcinoma, a couple of squamous cell carcinoma, 1 small cell lung cancer. Stage I to III disease affected 10 men and several women aged 31 to 76.

TCRbeta libraries were built with three rounds of nested PCR, modified from ARM-PCR. TCRdb reanalysed the multiplex PCR reads using MiXCR and keeps one entry per CDR3 protein. The sample carries approximately 79,000 distinct CDR3 sequences, approximately 82% recorded once. This sample's RNA came from whole unsorted tissue. More than 3 cm separated this lung sample from the edge of the tumor. Donors were chemotherapy-naive, newly diagnosed lung cancer surgical patients in China, August–late 2014. As to this clonotype: The antigen remains undetermined.

Findings of the study overall: Normal lung showed higher cumulative top 100 clone frequency than tumor.

The source material was distant non-tumor lung tissue. This receptor was obtained from a man aged 70-80 years with non-small cell lung cancer.

The CDR3 spells CASNVNAGLAGGDEQFF. The CDR3, as DNA: TGTGCCAGCAACGTAAACGCGGGGCTAGCGGGAGGAGATGAGCAGTTCTTC. V is TRBV28 and J is TRBJ2-1, with 11 bases that match TRBD2. V lost 7 bases to trimming and J lost 8 bases; unmatched junction nucleotides: 16. Germline CDR1 and CDR2: MDHEN and SYDVKM. The CDR3 is 17 residues long.